This TCR beta chain was recorded in a study of intratumoral heterogeneity in liver cancer. Turning to the overall study: In the full approximately 14-patient cohort, the median age was around 69 years and the majority of patients were male. To investigate intratumor heterogeneity, the study integrated RNA-seq, DNA sequencing, TCR-seq and SNP array data drawn from multiple regions of hepatocellular carcinoma specimens. The full cohort included 71 multiregional samples from approximately 15 HCC patients, consisting of around 49 tumoral regions and 20 or so adjacent nontumoral regions. What the research found in general, with its limitations: In every sequenced patient, tumor region b showed significantly fewer unique T-cell clonal expansions than tumor region a. No significant difference in overall T cell clonality was found between tumor regions within either sequenced patient. Limitations acknowledged by the authors included a relatively low number of patients and under-sampled representation of tumor-infiltrating lymphocytes. RNA-seq-based estimates of regional differences in tumor-infiltrating lymphocyte burden were reportedly confirmed by TCR sequencing.

Using the immunoSEQ assay, the TCR beta chain CDR3 regions were sequenced from genomic DNA. Rearranged VDJ segments were amplified with primers annealing to V and J segments. The source study handled its data this way. The ImmunoSeq Analyzer software was used to compute clonality and richness metrics. Clones with differential abundance between regions were identified with Fisher's exact test combined with a beta-binomial method for additional stringency. The table was pulled from immuneACCESS by TCRdb, which kept in-frame rearrangements only. Such tables lose some clones; where checked, under half of the loss comes from unresolved V genes, and the rest has no known cause. The V and J calls and clone size come from that table; D and trimming were worked out from the DNA. In all, the sample holds about 6,200 clones, and approximately 71% of those were seen once. The ten largest make up 35% to 50% of the sample.

This clone came up once. The clone's antigen remains unknown. Per-base quality was not reported, and no clone a single base away is much larger than it. CDR1 and CDR2 are drawn from the germline V gene: MNHEY, SVGAGI. Trimming removed 0 bases from V and 8 bases from J, leaving 13 bases between the germline ends. From its cysteine to its phenylalanine, the CDR3 spans 14 amino acids. Only the CDR3 region is kept as DNA, spanning 42 bases read in frame from base 1. Samples labelled H were derived from distinct, geographically separated regions of the hepatocellular carcinoma nodule. All patients had early-stage hepatocellular carcinoma and received no therapy before surgical resection. Sampled areas lacked macroscopic evidence of necrosis or hemorrhage. In a couple of patients, TCR sequencing (ImmunoSeq) was performed on multiple regions. Frozen resection tissue samples were collected at a distance of at least 1 cm from each other. Genomic DNA was extracted from bulk tissue using the DNeasy blood and tissue kit.

The sample consisted of tumor tissue, taken before any cancer treatment. This sequence was found in a woman aged 65 to 85 with hepatocellular carcinoma. The V gene is TRBV6-5 and the J gene is TRBJ1-2; the D gene is unclear. The nucleotide sequence reads as follows: TGTGCCAGCAGTTACTCGGACGATTCGGGCGGCTACACCTTC. Protein translation: CASSYSDDSGGYTF.